The clone carrying this T cell receptor beta chain was counted ten times or more. Its antigen is unknown. This sample stems from a study of prognosis after radiotherapy for stage I lung cancer. Peripheral blood, in roughly 6.4-milliliter volumes, was drawn at each of two time points. Amplification of TCR beta CDR3 from genomic DNA used two-round multiplex PCR. The use of primers specific to each TRBV and TRBJ gene characterized first-round PCR. Universal primers were used for second-round PCR. TCRdb fed the multiplex PCR reads into MiXCR, producing one record per CDR3 protein. In the table there are about 21,000 distinct CDR3 sequences, roughly 44% of which are singletons. General study findings and limits: The authors did not determine whether the expanded TCR clones were tumor-specific. Patients' TRBV and TRBJ gene usage reportedly differed by presence or absence of metastases.

This CDR3 region has 15 residues. Trimming cost V 0 bases and J 12 bases, with 19 bases left between them. Germline CDR1 reads LGHNA; CDR2 reads YNFKEQ. This sequence was found in a donor over 45 with non-small cell lung cancer. The chain couples TRBV4-2 to TRBJ2-3; D might be TRBD2 (5 bases). This material consisted of PBMCs, taken before or after stereotactic body radiation therapy (not recorded which). This CDR3 reads CASSQEPGGAAGQYF. CDR3 nucleotides: TGTGCCAGCAGCCAAGAACCCGGCGGAGCGGCGGGTCAGTATTTT.